These 3 T cell receptor beta chains were sequenced from one sample in a study of regulatory T cells in long-lasting Graves disease. The TCR beta library used iRepertoire HTBI primers with Arm-PCR amplification of CDR3. Each CDR3 protein is one row after TCRdb ran MiXCR on the multiplex PCR reads. The data show roughly 450,000 distinct CDR3 sequences, about 20% seen once. Indicated time point: persistent/refractory GD, antithyroid drugs over 5 years with positive TRAb. Extracted RNA from PBMCs served as the source of the TCR library. The source was peripheral blood mononuclear cells (PBMCs), collected when the disease was refractory, from a patient treated with antithyroid drugs. These receptors all stem from a female donor with Graves disease.

This clonotype was detected ten times or more. The chain links TRBV6-5 to TRBJ2-2; TRBD1 might be the D (6 bases). This CDR3 comprises 15 residues. Trimming took 2 bases from V and 1 from J, leaving 8 bases between them. Germline lookup yields CDR1 MNHEY and CDR2 SVGAGI. This CDR3 is CASSYEQGNTGELFF. CDR3 in DNA: TGTGCCAGCAGTTACGAACAGGGGAACACCGGGGAGCTGTTTTTT.

Ten or more counts support this clonotype. The chain joins TRBV28 to TRBJ1-5, with a possible D match to TRBD1 (6 bases). This CDR3 contains 17 residues. Trimming shortened V by 3 bases and J by 0 bases, and 15 bases separated the two germline ends. The germline CDR1 and CDR2 sequences are MDHEN and SYDVKM. The CDR3 coding sequence is TGTGCCAGCAGTTTCCTCCGACGGGACAATAGCAATCAGCCCCAGCATTTT. It yields the protein CASSFLRRDNSNQPQHF.

This clonotype was seen ten or more times. DNA for the CDR3: TGTGCCAGCAGCTCCGAAGTCAGCACTGAAGCTTTCTTT. It yields the protein CASSSEVSTEAFF. V is TRBV7-8 and J is TRBJ1-1, with D unresolved. Looked up from germline, CDR1 is SGHVS and CDR2 is FQNEAQ. V dropped 4 bases and J dropped 4 bases, with 10 bases sitting between them. The length of the CDR3 is 13 residues.